These 13 T cell receptor beta chains originate from one sample sequenced in a study of cytomegalovirus exposure and HLA in healthy donors. Sequenced by immunoSEQ multiplex PCR; TCRdb stores in-frame clones only, minus some. The sample holds 150,000 to 200,000 clones, about four fifths seen once. The sequenced sample was PBMCs. The receptor source for this set is a man aged 30 to 39 in good health and CMV-seropositive.

The rearrangement uses TRBV4-2 and TRBJ1-2, with TRBD1 matching over 10 bases. The CDR3 is 15 amino acids. The trim removed 5 bases at V and 1 base at J, leaving 4 bases unmatched. Germline CDR1 reads LGHNA; CDR2 reads YNFKEQ. The CDR3 loop reads CASSSGTGDNYGYTF. Written as DNA, the CDR3 is TGTGCCAGCAGCTCCGGGACAGGGGATAACTATGGCTACACCTTC.

The rearrangement joins TRBV27 to TRBJ2-7; 8 bases match TRBD2. With 5 bases clipped from V and 0 bases from J, the junction kept 9 bases outside the gene matches. Per the germline V gene, CDR1 is MNHEY and CDR2 is SMNVEV (reference sequence). The CDR3 loop spans 16 amino acids. Here the CDR3 reads CASSDVLAAGSYEQYF. The CDR3 DNA reads TGTGCCAGCAGTGACGTACTAGCGGCAGGCTCCTACGAGCAGTACTTC.

The V and J genes are TRBV28 and TRBJ2-7, with 9 bases fitting TRBD1. The CDR3 totals 14 residues. Germline CDR1 MDHEN, CDR2 SYDVKM. J was trimmed by 2 bases and V by 3 bases; bases with no gene match: 2. In DNA form, the CDR3 reads TGTGCCAGCAGTTTCTGGGACAGGGCCTACGAGCAGTACTTC. This translates into CASSFWDRAYEQYF.

J is TRBJ2-7 and V is TRBV23-1; TRBD1 aligns across 7 bases. TRBV23-1 is flagged as an ORF with uncertain function. The V gene end was trimmed by 10 bases and the J gene end by 0 bases; junction bases not matched to a gene: 12. The CDR3 is 15 amino acids. The CDR3 loop is CATTSSRGSSYEQYF. The CDR3 DNA reads as TGCGCCACCACCTCAAGCAGGGGGAGCTCCTACGAGCAGTACTTC.

This chain connects TRBV6-1 to TRBJ2-7; 7 positions match TRBD2. Germline V gives CDR1 MNHNS, CDR2 SASEGT. The CDR3 contains 17 residues. With 2 bases clipped from V and 2 bases from J, the junction kept 12 bases outside the gene matches. The CDR3 is CASSESLLAGRAYEQYF. DNA of the CDR3: TGTGCCAGCAGTGAATCTCTTTTGGCAGGGAGGGCCTACGAGCAGTACTTC.

The chain couples TRBV7-9 to TRBJ1-1; no definite D call. Per germline, CDR1 SEHNR and CDR2 FQNEAQ (reference sequence). CDR3 length: 10 residues. Trimming cost V 4 bases and J 6 bases, with 3 bases left between them. CDR3 loop: CASSWPEAFF. The CDR3 DNA reads TGTGCCAGCAGCTGGCCTGAAGCTTTCTTT.

V is TRBV18 and J is TRBJ1-3; 8 nucleotides match TRBD1. Germline lookup yields CDR1 KGHSH and CDR2 LQKENI. J lost 0 bases, V lost 0 bases, and 10 bases had no gene match. The CDR3 has 19 amino acids. The CDR3: CASSPPRGTGTISGNTIYF. The CDR3 DNA reads as TGTGCCAGCTCACCACCAAGAGGGACAGGTACCATCTCTGGAAACACCATATATTTT.

In DNA, the CDR3 is TGCAGTGCTATGCGGGGATGGGGGCAGTTCTTC. It yields the protein CSAMRGWGQFF. This sequence joins TRBV20-1 and TRBJ2-1, with a possible D match to TRBD2 (6 bases). The CDR3 contains 11 residues. CDR1 is DFQATT and CDR2 is SNEGSKA in the germline V gene (reference sequence). V was trimmed by 4 bases and J by 12 bases, leaving 13 bases between them.

The chain uses TRBV6-1 and TRBJ2-7, with D tentatively TRBD1 (8 bases). V dropped 2 bases and J dropped 3 bases, with 20 bases sitting between them. This CDR3 has 17 residues. Germline assignment: CDR1 MNHNS and CDR2 SASEGT. CDR3 coding DNA: TGTGCCAGCAGTGAACCCGGACAGGGCGGGAGAAACTACGAGCAGTACTTC. Protein sequence: CASSEPGQGGRNYEQYF.

V gene TRBV7-2 combines with J gene TRBJ2-3; 8 positions agree with TRBD2. The CDR3 contains 19 residues. In germline, CDR1 is SGHTA, CDR2 FQGNSA. The V segment lost 5 bases and the J segment 0 bases; nucleotides outside the gene matches: 16. This CDR3 reads CASSAARQRGPPSTDTQYF. The CDR3 nucleotides are TGTGCCAGCAGCGCCGCCCGGCAGCGGGGGCCTCCTAGCACAGATACGCAGTATTTT. Drawing the rest from reference TRBV7-2 and TRBJ2-3, the complete variable domain is GAGVSQSPSNKVTEKGKDVELRCDPISGHTALYWYRQSLGQGLEFLIYFQGNSAPDKSGLPSDRFSAERTGGSVSTLTIQRTQQEDSAVYLCASSAARQRGPPSTDTQYFGPGTRLTVL.

V usage is TRBV21-1 and J usage is TRBJ1-2. TRBV21-1 is given as a pseudogene. The CDR3 extends over 15 amino acids. The CDR3 coding sequence is TGTGCCAGCAGCAAAAAGAAGGAGGGAAACTATGGCTACACCTTC. Amino acid sequence: CASSKKKEGNYGYTF.

This chain connects TRBV2 to TRBJ2-1; 8 bases are a match to TRBD1. V shed 6 bases and J 7 bases; nucleotides not matched to a gene: 14. CDR1 and CDR2 (germline): SNHLY, FYNNEI. The CDR3 contains 16 residues. The CDR3 coding sequence is TGTGCCAGCAGCCCAGGGGGCGGAGGACTGGGAAATGAGCAGTTCTTC. As protein: CASSPGGGGLGNEQFF.

V and J are TRBV28 and TRBJ1-2, with 9 positions matching TRBD1. The V gene's germline CDR1 is MDHEN and CDR2 SYDVKM. CDR3 length equals 18 residues. Losses at the gene ends were 5 bases for V and 1 base for J; bases not matched to a gene: 14. The CDR3 DNA sequence: TGTGCCAGCAGTCCATGGACAGGGGCCATGAAGATTAACTATGGCTACACCTTC. Residues: CASSPWTGAMKINYGYTF.